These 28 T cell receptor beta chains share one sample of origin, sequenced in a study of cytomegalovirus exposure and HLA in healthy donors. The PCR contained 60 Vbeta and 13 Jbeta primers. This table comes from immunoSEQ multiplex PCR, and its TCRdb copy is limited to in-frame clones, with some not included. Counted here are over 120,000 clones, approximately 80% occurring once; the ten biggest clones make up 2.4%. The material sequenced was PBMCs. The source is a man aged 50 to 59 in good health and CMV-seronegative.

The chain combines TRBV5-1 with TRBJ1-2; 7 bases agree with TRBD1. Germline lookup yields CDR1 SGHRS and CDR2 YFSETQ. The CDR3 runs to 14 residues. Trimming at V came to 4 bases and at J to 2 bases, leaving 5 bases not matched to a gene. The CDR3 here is CASSRGTENYGYTF. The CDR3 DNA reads TGCGCCAGCAGCCGGGGGACAGAGAACTATGGCTACACCTTC.

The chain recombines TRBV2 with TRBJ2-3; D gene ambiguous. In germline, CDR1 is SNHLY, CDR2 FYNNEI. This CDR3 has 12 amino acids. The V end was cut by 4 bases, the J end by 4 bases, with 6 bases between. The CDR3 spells CASSVMSDTQYF. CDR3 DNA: TGTGCCAGCAGTGTAATGTCAGATACGCAGTATTTT.

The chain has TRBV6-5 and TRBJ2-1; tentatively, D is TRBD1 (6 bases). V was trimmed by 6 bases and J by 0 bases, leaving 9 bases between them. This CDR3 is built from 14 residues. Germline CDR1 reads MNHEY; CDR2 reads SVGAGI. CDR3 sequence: CASSPGDSYNEQFF. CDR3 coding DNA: TGTGCCAGCAGCCCAGGGGACTCCTACAATGAGCAGTTCTTC.

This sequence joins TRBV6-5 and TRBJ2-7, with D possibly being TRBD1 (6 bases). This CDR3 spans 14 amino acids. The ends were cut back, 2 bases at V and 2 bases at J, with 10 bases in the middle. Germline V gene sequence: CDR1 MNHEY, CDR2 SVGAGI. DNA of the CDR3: TGTGCCAGCAGTTACCGGGACACTGCCTACGAGCAGTACTTC. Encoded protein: CASSYRDTAYEQYF.

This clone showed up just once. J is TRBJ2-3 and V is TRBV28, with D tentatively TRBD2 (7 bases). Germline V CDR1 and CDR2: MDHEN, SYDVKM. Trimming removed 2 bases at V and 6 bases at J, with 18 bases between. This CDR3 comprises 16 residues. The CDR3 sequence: CASSLSSGGGPDTQYF. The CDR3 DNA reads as TGTGCCAGCAGTTTAAGTTCGGGCGGGGGCCCGGATACGCAGTATTTT.

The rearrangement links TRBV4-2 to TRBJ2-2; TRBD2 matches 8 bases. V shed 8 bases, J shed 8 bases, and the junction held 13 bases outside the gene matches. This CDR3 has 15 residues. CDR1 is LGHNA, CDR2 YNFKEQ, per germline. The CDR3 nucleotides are TGTGCCAGCGGCCCAAGCGGGAGAATTTTGGGGGAGCTGTTTTTT. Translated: CASGPSGRILGELFF.

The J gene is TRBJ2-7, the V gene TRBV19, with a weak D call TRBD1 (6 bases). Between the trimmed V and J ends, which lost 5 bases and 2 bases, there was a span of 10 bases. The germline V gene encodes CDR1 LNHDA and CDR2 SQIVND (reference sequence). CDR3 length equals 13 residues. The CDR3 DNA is TGTGCCAGTAGTTTACAGGGACCCTACGAGCAGTACTTC. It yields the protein CASSLQGPYEQYF.

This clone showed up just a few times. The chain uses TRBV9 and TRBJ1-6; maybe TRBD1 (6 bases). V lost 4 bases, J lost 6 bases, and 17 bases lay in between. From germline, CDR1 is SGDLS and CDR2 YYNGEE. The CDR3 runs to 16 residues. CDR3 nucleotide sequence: TGTGCCAGCAGCACCCAGAACAGGGAAGGTAATTCACCCCTCCACTTT. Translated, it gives CASSTQNREGNSPLHF.

CDR3 nucleotides: TGTGCCAGCAGCTTAAAGCTAGCGGGAGCCGGTGAGCAGTTCTTC. It yields the protein CASSLKLAGAGEQFF. The chain uses TRBV7-2 and TRBJ2-1, with 10 positions matching TRBD2. V was pared by 2 bases and J by 9 bases, with 7 bases of the junction left unmatched. Per germline, CDR1 SGHTA and CDR2 FQGNSA. The CDR3 spans 15 residues.

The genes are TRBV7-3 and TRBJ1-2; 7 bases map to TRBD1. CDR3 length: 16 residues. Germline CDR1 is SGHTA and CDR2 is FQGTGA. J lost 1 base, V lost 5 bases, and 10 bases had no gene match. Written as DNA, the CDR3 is TGTGCCAGCAGCCCGGGCTCGGGACAGAATAACTATGGCTACACCTTC. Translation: CASSPGSGQNNYGYTF.

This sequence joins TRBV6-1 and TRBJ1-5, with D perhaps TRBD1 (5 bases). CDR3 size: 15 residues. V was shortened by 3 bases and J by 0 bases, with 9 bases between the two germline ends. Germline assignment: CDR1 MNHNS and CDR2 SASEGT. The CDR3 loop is CASSETAYSNQPQHF. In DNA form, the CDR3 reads TGTGCCAGCAGTGAGACAGCCTATAGCAATCAGCCCCAGCATTTT.

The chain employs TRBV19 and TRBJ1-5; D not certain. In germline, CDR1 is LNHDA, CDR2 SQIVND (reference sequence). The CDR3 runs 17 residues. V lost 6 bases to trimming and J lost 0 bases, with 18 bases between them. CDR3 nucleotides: TGTGCCAGTAGCTCTCGGGAACAGTTTAATAGCAATCAGCCCCAGCATTTT. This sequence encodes CASSSREQFNSNQPQHF.

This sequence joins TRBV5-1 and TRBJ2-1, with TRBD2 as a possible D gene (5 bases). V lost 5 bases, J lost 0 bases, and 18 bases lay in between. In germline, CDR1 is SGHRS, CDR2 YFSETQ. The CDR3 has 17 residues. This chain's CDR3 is CASRPRSGLISYNEQFF. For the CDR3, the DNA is TGCGCCAGCAGGCCTAGGAGCGGCCTAATCTCCTACAATGAGCAGTTCTTC.

The CDR3 DNA sequence: TGTGCCAGCAGCATCTACAGGGGCGGAGTGGGGAACACTGAAGCTTTCTTT. Its translation is CASSIYRGGVGNTEAFF. The chain couples TRBV5-4 to TRBJ1-1, with 7 bases matching TRBD1. Unmatched junction bases numbered 13, after V lost 4 bases and J lost 1 base. The CDR3 is 17 residues long. In germline, CDR1 is SGHNT, CDR2 YYREEE (reference sequence).

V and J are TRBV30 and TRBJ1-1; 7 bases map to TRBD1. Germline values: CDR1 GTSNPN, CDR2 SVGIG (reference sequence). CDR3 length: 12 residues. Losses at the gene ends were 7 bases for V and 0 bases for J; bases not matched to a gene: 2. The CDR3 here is CASGQLNTEAFF. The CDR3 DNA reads TGTGCCTCGGGACAGTTGAACACTGAAGCTTTCTTT.

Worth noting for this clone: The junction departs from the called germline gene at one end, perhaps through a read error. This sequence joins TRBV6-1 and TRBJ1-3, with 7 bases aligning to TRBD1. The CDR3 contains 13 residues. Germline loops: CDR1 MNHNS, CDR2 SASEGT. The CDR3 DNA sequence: TGTGCCAGCTGTGACAGGGCTGGAAACACCATATATTTT. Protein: CASCDRAGNTIYF.

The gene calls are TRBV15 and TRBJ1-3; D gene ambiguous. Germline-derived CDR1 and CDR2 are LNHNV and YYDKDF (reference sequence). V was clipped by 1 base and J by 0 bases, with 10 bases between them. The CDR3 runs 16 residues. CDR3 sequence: CATSRAGLHSGNTIYF. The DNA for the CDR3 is TGTGCCACCAGCAGAGCCGGACTCCACTCTGGAAACACCATATATTTT.

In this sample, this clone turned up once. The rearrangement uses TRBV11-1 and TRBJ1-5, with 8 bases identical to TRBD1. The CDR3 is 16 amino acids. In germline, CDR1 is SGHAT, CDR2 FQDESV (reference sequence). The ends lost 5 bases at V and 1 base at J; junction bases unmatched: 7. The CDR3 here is CASSLTTGDSNQPQHF. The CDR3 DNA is TGTGCCAGCAGCCTCACGACAGGGGACAGCAATCAGCCCCAGCATTTT.

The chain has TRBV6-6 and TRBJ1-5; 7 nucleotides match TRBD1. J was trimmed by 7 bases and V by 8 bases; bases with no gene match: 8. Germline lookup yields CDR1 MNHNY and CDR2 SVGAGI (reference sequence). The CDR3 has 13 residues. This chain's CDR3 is CASRGGRGQPQHF. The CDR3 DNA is TGTGCCAGCCGAGGGGGCCGGGGGCAGCCCCAGCATTTT.

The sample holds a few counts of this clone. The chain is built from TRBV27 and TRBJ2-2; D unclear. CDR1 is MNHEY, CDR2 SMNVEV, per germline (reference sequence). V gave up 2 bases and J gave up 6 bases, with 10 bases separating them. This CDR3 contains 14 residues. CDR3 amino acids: CASSLNYNAGELFF. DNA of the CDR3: TGTGCCAGCAGTTTAAACTACAATGCCGGGGAGCTGTTTTTT.

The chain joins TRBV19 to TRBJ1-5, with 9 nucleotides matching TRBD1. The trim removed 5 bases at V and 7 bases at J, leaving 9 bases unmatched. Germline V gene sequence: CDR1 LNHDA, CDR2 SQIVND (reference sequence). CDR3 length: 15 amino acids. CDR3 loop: CASSPGQGFRQPQHF. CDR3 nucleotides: TGTGCCAGTAGTCCCGGACAGGGGTTTCGGCAGCCCCAGCATTTT.

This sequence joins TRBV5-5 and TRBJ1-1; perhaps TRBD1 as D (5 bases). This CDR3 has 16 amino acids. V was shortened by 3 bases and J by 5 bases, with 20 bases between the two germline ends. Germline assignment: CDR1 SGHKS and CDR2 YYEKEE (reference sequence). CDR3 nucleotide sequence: TGTGCCAGCAGCTCGCGAGCCGGGCAGGGTAAAACTGAAGCTTTCTTT. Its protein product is CASSSRAGQGKTEAFF. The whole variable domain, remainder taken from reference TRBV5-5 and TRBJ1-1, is DAGVTQSPTHLIKTRGQQVTLRCSPISGHKSVSWYQQVLGQGPQFIFQYYEKEERGRGNFPDRFSARQFPNYSSELNVNALLLGDSALYLCASSSRAGQGKTEAFFGQGTRLTVV.

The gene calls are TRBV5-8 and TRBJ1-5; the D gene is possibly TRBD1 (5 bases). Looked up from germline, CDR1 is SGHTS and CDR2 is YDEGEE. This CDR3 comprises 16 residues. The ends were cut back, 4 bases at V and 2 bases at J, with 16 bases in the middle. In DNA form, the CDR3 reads TGTGCCAGCAGCCCCAGGGTGGGAGGGGGCAATCAGCCCCAGCATTTT. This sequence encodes CASSPRVGGGNQPQHF.

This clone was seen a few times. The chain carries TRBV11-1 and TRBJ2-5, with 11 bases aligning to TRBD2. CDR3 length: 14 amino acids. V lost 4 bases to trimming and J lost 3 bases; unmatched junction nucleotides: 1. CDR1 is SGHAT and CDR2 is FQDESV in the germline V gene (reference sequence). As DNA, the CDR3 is TGTGCCAGCAGCTGGGGACTAGCGGAAGAGACCCAGTACTTC. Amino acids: CASSWGLAEETQYF. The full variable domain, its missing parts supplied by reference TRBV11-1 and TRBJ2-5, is EAEVAQSPRYKITEKSQAVAFWCDPISGHATLYWYRQILGQGPELLVQFQDESVVDDSQLPKDRFSAERLKGVDSTLKIQPAELGDSAMYLCASSWGLAEETQYFGPGTRLLVL.

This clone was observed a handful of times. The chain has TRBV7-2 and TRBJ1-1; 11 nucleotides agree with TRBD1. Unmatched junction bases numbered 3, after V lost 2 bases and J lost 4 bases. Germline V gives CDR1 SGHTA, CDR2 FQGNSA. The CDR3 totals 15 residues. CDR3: CASSLLDRGLTEAFF. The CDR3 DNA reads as TGTGCCAGCAGCTTATTGGACAGGGGGCTCACTGAAGCTTTCTTT.

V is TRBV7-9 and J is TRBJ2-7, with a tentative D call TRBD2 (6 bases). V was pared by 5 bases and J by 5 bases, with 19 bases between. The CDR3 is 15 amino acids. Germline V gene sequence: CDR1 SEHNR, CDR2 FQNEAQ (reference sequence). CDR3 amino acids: CASSLGGNPRHEQYF. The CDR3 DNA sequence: TGTGCCAGCAGCCTTGGGGGGAACCCCCGGCACGAGCAGTACTTC.

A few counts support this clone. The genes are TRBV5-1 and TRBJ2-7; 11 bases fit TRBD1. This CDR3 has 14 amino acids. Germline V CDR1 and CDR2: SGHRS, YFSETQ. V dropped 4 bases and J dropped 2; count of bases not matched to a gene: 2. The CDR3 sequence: CASSRTGGPYEQYF. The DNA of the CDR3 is TGCGCCAGCAGCAGGACAGGGGGCCCCTACGAGCAGTACTTC.

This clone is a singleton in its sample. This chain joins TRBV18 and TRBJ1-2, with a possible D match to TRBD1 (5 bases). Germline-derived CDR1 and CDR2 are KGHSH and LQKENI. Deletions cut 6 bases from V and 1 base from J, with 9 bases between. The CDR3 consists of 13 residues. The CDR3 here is CASSLDSNYGYTF. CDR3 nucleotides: TGTGCCAGCTCCCTCGACAGTAACTATGGCTACACCTTC.